This T cell receptor (beta chain) is from a study of T cells of healthy individuals. TCRdb re-derived calls from the 5' RACE reads in MiXCR, one entry per CDR3 protein. The table has tens of thousands of distinct CDR3 sequences, roughly 17% seen once. This clonotype has just a few counts. Germline V gene lookup returns CDR1 SGHRS and CDR2 YFSETQ. Deletions cut 0 bases from V and 7 bases from J, with 7 bases between. The length of the CDR3 is 12 residues. This TCR came from a human donor in good health. The chain uses TRBV5-1 and TRBJ1-1; D unresolved. CDR3 DNA sequence: TGCGCCAGCAGCTTGGGAGGCATTGAAGCTTTCTTT. Protein product: CASSLGGIEAFF. Combining the CDR3 with reference TRBV5-1 and TRBJ1-1 gives the whole variable domain KAGVTQTPRYLIKTRGQQVTLSCSPISGHRSVSWYQQTPGQGLQFLFEYFSETQRNKGNFPGRFSGRQFSNSRSEMNVSTLELGDSALYLCASSLGGIEAFFGQGTRLTVV.